The following is a T cell receptor beta chain sequence with its context. This record belongs to a study of CD8+CD57+ T cells in acquired aplastic anemia. For CDR3 and TCR beta VDJ profiling, genomic DNA was the template used. TCRdb re-called the reads with MiXCR, one entry per CDR3 protein. The sample yields more than 150,000 distinct CDR3 sequences, 40% to 55% seen once. From germline, CDR1 is SGHTA and CDR2 FQGNSA. This CDR3 comprises 15 residues. The V gene end was trimmed by 5 bases and the J gene end by 1 base; junction bases not matched to a gene: 7. This receptor was taken from a human donor in good health. Sample: sorted CD4+, CD8+, or CD8+CD57+ T cells (not recorded which) from PBMCs. The genes are TRBV7-2 and TRBJ1-1, with TRBD1 matching over 7 bases. The CDR3 region has the DNA TGTGCCAGCAGCCCAGGGGGACACCAGAACACTGAAGCTTTCTTT. Translating it yields CASSPGGHQNTEAFF.